The clone carrying this TCR beta chain has more than one count but fewer than ten. Its antigen remains unidentified. The sample comes from a study of T cell repertoires in cytomegalovirus infection. At the level of the study: The public TCR beta signatures pointed to both CMV infection and matching HLA type.

The CDR3 length is 16 residues. Germline V gene lookup returns CDR1 DFQATT and CDR2 SNEGSKA (reference sequence). With 3 bases clipped from V and 5 bases from J, the junction kept 10 bases outside the gene matches. General observations from the study: It was HLA-C-restricted CMV-specific TCR beta clonotypes that dominated the response ex vivo. Accumulated public TCR beta family frequency recognized individuals carrying CMV together with the relevant HLA.

TCRdb recomputed calls from the reads with MiXCR, one row per CDR3 protein. The sample shows about 740,000 distinct CDR3 sequences, 35% to 45% of them seen only once. The sequence was obtained from a human donor in good health (CMV status not recorded). Some clones in this sample may be carry-over from other donors' samples. The sequenced sample was PBMCs. The chain recombines TRBV20-1 with TRBJ1-1, with 12 bases fitting TRBD1. This CDR3 reads CSARGQGAIGGTEAFF. The CDR3 nucleotides read TGCAGTGCTAGGGGACAGGGGGCTATCGGCGGGACTGAAGCTTTCTTT.